Listed below are T cell receptor beta chains from one sample, sequenced in a study of blood T cell repertoires in COVID-19. The method was immunoSEQ multiplex PCR; TCRdb's version includes in-frame clones alone and lacks a portion of them. The sample contains hundreds of thousands of clones, about 87% of which appear only once. The source material was peripheral blood. The receptors derive from a man between 65 and 80 years old with acute or convalescent COVID-19. Each CDR3 is given with its conserved first and last residue. The D gene is left open where the match is weak. Size values are once, few and many counts, or a class for expanded clones, and some rows have none.

V gene	J gene	D gene	clone size	CDR3 protein	CDR3 DNA
TRBV6-5	TRBJ2-7	TRBD1	NA	CASREDRPYEQYF	TGTGCCAGCAGAGAGGACAGGCCCTACGAGCAGTACTTC
TRBV6-1	TRBJ2-7	TRBD1	few	CASSEALGGQGSYEQYF	TGTGCCAGCAGTGAAGCGCTCGGGGGACAGGGATCGTACGAGCAGTACTTC
TRBV6-2/TRBV6-3	TRBJ1-5	NA	NA	CASSYSILMGGRNQPQHF	TGTGCCAGCAGTTACTCGATCCTGATGGGGGGACGCAATCAGCCCCAGCATTTT
TRBV28	TRBJ1-6	TRBD1	NA	CASSLWTGQGRSSPLHF	TGTGCCAGCAGTTTATGGACGGGACAGGGTCGCAGTTCACCCCTCCACTTT
TRBV9	TRBJ2-2	TRBD2	NA	CASSVGDYSGELFF	TGTGCCAGCAGCGTAGGGGACTACTCCGGGGAGCTGTTTTTT
TRBV30	TRBJ1-1	NA	NA	CAWRTGHLNTEAFF	TGTGCCTGGAGAACGGGACACTTGAACACTGAAGCTTTCTTT
TRBV7-9	TRBJ1-4	TRBD1	NA	CASSLNTGVREKLFF	TGTGCCAGCAGCCTGAACACAGGGGTGAGAGAAAAACTGTTTTTT
TRBV21-1	TRBJ2-3	NA	NA	CASTPRCTDTQYF	TGTGCCAGCACCCCCCGGTGCACAGATACGCAGTATTTT
TRBV4-3	TRBJ1-6	NA	once	CASSHSGVAVSPLHF	TGCGCCAGCAGCCACTCCGGGGTTGCGGTTTCACCCCTCCACTTT
TRBV2	TRBJ1-5	TRBD1	NA	CASSGTGANQPQHF	TGTGCCAGCAGTGGGACAGGGGCCAATCAGCCCCAGCATTTT
TRBV3-1/TRBV3-2	TRBJ2-5	NA	NA	CASTRTWSQETQYF	TGTGCCAGCACCCGTACCTGGAGCCAAGAGACCCAGTACTTC
TRBV7-3	TRBJ2-2	TRBD2	NA	CASSPRLAGALGGGELFF	TGTGCCAGCAGCCCAAGACTAGCGGGGGCGTTGGGTGGCGGGGAGCTGTTTTTT
TRBV9	TRBJ2-1	TRBD2	few	CASSVAPAGAGNEQFF	TGTGCCAGCAGCGTAGCTCCAGCGGGGGCGGGCAATGAGCAGTTCTTC
TRBV20-1	TRBJ2-7	TRBD2	NA	CSASDSGTSGYEQYF	TGCAGTGCTAGTGACTCCGGGACTAGCGGTTACGAGCAGTACTTC
TRBV5-1	TRBJ1-1	TRBD1	few	CASSNQGADTEAFF	TGCGCCAGCAGCAACCAGGGGGCAGACACTGAAGCTTTCTTT
TRBV2	TRBJ2-5	NA	NA	CASSARPTRMWQETQYF	TGTGCCAGCAGTGCACGCCCGACTAGGATGTGGCAAGAGACCCAGTACTTC
TRBV18	TRBJ2-7	NA	NA	CASSPSRPNEQYF	TGTGCCAGCTCACCCTCTAGACCGAACGAGCAGTACTTC
TRBV19	TRBJ2-7	NA	few	CASSIGGGNEQYF	TGTGCCAGTAGTATAGGTGGAGGGAACGAGCAGTACTTC